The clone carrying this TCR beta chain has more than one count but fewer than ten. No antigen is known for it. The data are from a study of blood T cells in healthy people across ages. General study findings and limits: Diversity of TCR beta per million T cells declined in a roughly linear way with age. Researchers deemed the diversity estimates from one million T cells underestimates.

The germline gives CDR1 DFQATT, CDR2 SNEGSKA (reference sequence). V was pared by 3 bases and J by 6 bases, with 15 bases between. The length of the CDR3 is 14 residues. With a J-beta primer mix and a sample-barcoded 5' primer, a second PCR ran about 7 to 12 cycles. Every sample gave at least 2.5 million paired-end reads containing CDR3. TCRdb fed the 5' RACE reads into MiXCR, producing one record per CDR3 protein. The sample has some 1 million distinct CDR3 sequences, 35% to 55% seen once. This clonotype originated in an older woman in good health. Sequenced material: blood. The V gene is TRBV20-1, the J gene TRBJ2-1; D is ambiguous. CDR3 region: CSASGLHLANEQFF. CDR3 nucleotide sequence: TGCAGTGCTAGTGGTCTACACTTGGCCAATGAGCAGTTCTTC.